Sequencing of this T cell receptor beta chain was carried out in a study of CD8+CD57+ T cells in acquired aplastic anemia. Study information: On average, sorted CD4+ and CD8+ cells gave 3 to 4 ug of DNA.

CDR1 and CDR2 from the germline V gene are SNHLY and FYNNEI. Trimming left V 3 bases short and J 6 bases short, with 9 bases between. The CDR3 runs 13 residues. Study-wide results and limits: Common to patients and controls were roughly 30 CD8+ CDR3 sequences. No significant difference in CD8+ Simpson's diversity was found between patients and controls.

This clonotype has at least ten counts. Its antigen is currently unknown. TCR beta VDJ and CDR3 profiling used genomic DNA as template. Via MiXCR, TCRdb re-called the reads, giving one row per CDR3 protein. This table has 120,000 or so distinct CDR3 sequences, around 50% appearing once. The receptor was derived from a human donor in good health, serving as a control. The chain employs TRBV2 and TRBJ2-1; D is undetermined. Sequenced material: sorted CD4+, CD8+, or CD8+CD57+ T cells (not recorded which) from PBMCs. As DNA, the CDR3 is TGTGCCAGCAGTGAGGCAAACGTCAATGAGCAGTTCTTC. Residues: CASSEANVNEQFF.